One sample yielded the 30 T cell receptor beta chains listed below, sequenced in a study of T cell responses to AZD1222 COVID-19 vaccine. Profiled with immunoSEQ multiplex PCR; TCRdb holds only in-frame clones, not every one. There are approximately 89,000 clones in the sample; nearly 90% occur only once, and roughly 14% lies in the top ten. The sequencing used peripheral blood, collected on day 0 of AZD1222 vaccination. Receptors were obtained from an adult in good health.

CDR3 in DNA: TGTGCCAGTATGACAGGGCTGGGGAATGAAAAACTGTTTTTT. Its protein product is CASMTGLGNEKLFF. The rearrangement links TRBV19 to TRBJ1-4, with TRBD1 identical over 7 bases. The germline V gene has CDR1 LNHDA and CDR2 SQIVND (reference sequence). The V segment lost 7 bases and the J segment 5 bases; nucleotides outside the gene matches: 7. This CDR3 has 14 amino acids. Full variable domain (outside the CDR3, taken from reference TRBV19 and TRBJ1-4): DGGITQSPKYLFRKEGQNVTLSCEQNLNHDAMYWYRQDPGQGLRLIYYSQIVNDFQKGDIAEGYSVSREKKESFPLTVTSAQKNPTAFYLCASMTGLGNEKLFFGSGTQLSVL.

V gene TRBV5-6 combines with J gene TRBJ2-2; 10 bases match TRBD1. The CDR3 runs 14 residues. The germline gives CDR1 SGHDT, CDR2 YYEEEE. Germline trimming cut 3 bases from V and 6 bases from J; bases unmatched to any gene: 2. CDR3 nucleotides: TGTGCCAGCAGCTCCGGACAGGGGGCCGGGGAGCTGTTTTTT. It encodes CASSSGQGAGELFF.

V is TRBV5-5 and J is TRBJ1-1; D gene ambiguous. Germline CDR1 reads SGHKS; CDR2 reads YYEKEE (reference sequence). V lost 2 bases, J lost 4 bases, and 9 bases lay in between. The CDR3 totals 13 residues. In nucleotides, the CDR3 is TGTGCCAGCAGCTTTTGGGCAAGCACTGAAGCTTTCTTT. As protein: CASSFWASTEAFF.

This chain connects TRBV6-4 to TRBJ2-3; a possible D gene is TRBD2 (7 bases). The CDR3 covers 16 residues. The germline V and J ends were trimmed by 0 bases and 1 base, with 11 bases remaining between them. Germline lookup yields CDR1 MRHNA and CDR2 SNTAGT. DNA for the CDR3: TGTGCCAGCAGTGACTCCAGGGGAGGGGGCACAGATACGCAGTATTTT. Encoded protein: CASSDSRGGGTDTQYF.

DNA of the CDR3: TGCAGCGTGGTGACCCTTTACACTGAAGCTTTCTTT. It specifies CSVVTLYTEAFF. The gene calls are TRBV29-1 and TRBJ1-1; no clear D gene. The length of the CDR3 is 12 residues. Germline V gene lookup returns CDR1 SQVTM and CDR2 ANQGSEA. Between the trimmed V and J ends, which lost 6 bases and 3 bases, there was a span of 11 bases.

This clone was counted a few times. J is TRBJ2-7 and V is TRBV5-6, with D maybe TRBD2 (6 bases). CDR1 SGHDT and CDR2 YYEEEE come from the germline V gene. CDR3 length: 13 residues. Trimming cost V 7 bases and J 4 bases, with 15 bases left between them. CDR3 protein: CASGGFMGYEQYF. For the CDR3, the DNA is TGTGCCAGCGGAGGGTTTATGGGGTACGAGCAGTACTTC.

The chain couples TRBV3-1 (or the pseudogene TRBV3-2) to TRBJ1-5, with D perhaps matching TRBD1 (5 bases). The CDR3 has 15 amino acids. The germline V gene encodes CDR1 LGHDT and CDR2 YNNKEL (reference sequence). V lost 4 bases and J lost 2, with 12 bases in between. The CDR3 DNA reads as TGTGCCAGCAGCCCCGGTAGGGGAGGCAATCAGCCCCAGCATTTT. It is translated as CASSPGRGGNQPQHF.

V usage is TRBV2 and J usage is TRBJ1-2, with TRBD1 identical over 8 bases. J gave up 4 bases and V 6 bases, and 7 bases lay outside the gene matches. The CDR3 covers 14 residues. Germline V gene sequence: CDR1 SNHLY, CDR2 FYNNEI. This CDR3 reads CASRVDRVPYGYTF. The CDR3 coding sequence is TGTGCCAGCAGGGTGGACAGGGTCCCCTATGGCTACACCTTC. Full variable domain (outside the CDR3, taken from reference TRBV2 and TRBJ1-2): EPEVTQTPSHQVTQMGQEVILRCVPISNHLYFYWYRQILGQKVEFLVSFYNNEISEKSEIFDDQFSVERPDGSNFTLKIRSTKLEDSAMYFCASRVDRVPYGYTFGSGTRLTVV.

The chain has TRBV7-3 and TRBJ2-3; tentatively, D is TRBD1 (7 bases). V was trimmed by 3 bases and J by 4 bases, leaving 17 bases between them. The CDR3 contains 16 residues. CDR1 is SGHTA and CDR2 is FQGTGA in the germline V gene. The CDR3 loop reads CASSLQGGRFADTQYF. The CDR3 nucleotides read TGTGCCAGCAGCTTGCAGGGGGGCAGGTTCGCAGATACGCAGTATTTT.

The CDR3 spells CASSSGGADTEAFF. The CDR3 DNA is TGCGCCAGCAGTAGTGGGGGCGCGGACACTGAAGCTTTCTTT. The chain carries TRBV5-1 and TRBJ1-1; D might be TRBD1 (6 bases). V dropped 5 bases and J dropped 3 bases, with 14 bases sitting between them. This CDR3 is 14 amino acids long. Germline V gene data show CDR1 as SGHRS and CDR2 as YFSETQ.

The V call is TRBV6-2 or TRBV6-3, the J call TRBJ2-1; 11 bases are shared with TRBD2. The germline V gene encodes CDR1 MNHEY and CDR2 SVGEGT. V was clipped by 6 bases and J by 7 bases; unmatched bases: 8. CDR3 length equals 15 residues. CDR3 nucleotide sequence: TGTGCCAGCAGCCCTAGCGGGGGGCTGGGGAATGAGCAGTTCTTC. This encodes CASSPSGGLGNEQFF.

This clone was detected only once. The V and J genes are TRBV9 and TRBJ2-7; 9 bases are a match to TRBD2. V gave up 4 bases and J gave up 3 bases; unmatched junction bases: 14. The CDR3 is 17 residues long. The germline V gene has CDR1 SGDLS and CDR2 YYNGEE. CDR3 sequence reads: CASSTGLGTSIRYEQYF. The CDR3 region has the DNA TGTGCCAGCAGCACGGGACTCGGGACTAGCATCCGCTACGAGCAGTACTTC.

This sequence joins TRBV5-1 and TRBJ1-4; D remains unclear. V lost 0 bases and J 8 bases, leaving 17 bases between the germline ends. CDR3 length equals 16 residues. CDR1 SGHRS and CDR2 YFSETQ come from the germline V gene. DNA for the CDR3: TGCGCCAGCAGCTTGGCCCTCGGAGGGCTCGGCGAAAAACTGTTTTTT. Its protein is CASSLALGGLGEKLFF.

This chain uses TRBV27 with TRBJ2-2, with 9 bases fitting TRBD2. This CDR3 has 16 residues. V was pared by 3 bases and J by 2 bases, with 4 bases of the junction left unmatched. Germline V gene lookup returns CDR1 MNHEY and CDR2 SMNVEV (reference sequence). This CDR3 reads CASSFLTSGNTGELFF. In DNA form, the CDR3 reads TGTGCCAGCAGTTTCCTGACTAGCGGAAACACCGGGGAGCTGTTTTTT.

This rearrangement joins TRBV6-4 to TRBJ2-5, with D unresolved. V dropped 10 bases and J dropped 2 bases, with 14 bases sitting between them. Germline lookup yields CDR1 MRHNA and CDR2 SNTAGT. The length of the CDR3 is 13 residues. DNA of the CDR3: TGTGCCAACAATAAGACTGCTCAAGAGACCCAGTACTTC. Translating it yields CANNKTAQETQYF.

J is TRBJ1-4 and V is TRBV25-1; no firm D call. Trimming removed 1 base from V and 1 base from J, with 7 bases in between. The CDR3 sequence is 15 residues long. CDR1 is MGHDK and CDR2 is SYGVNS in the germline V gene. The CDR3 region has the DNA TGTGCCAGCAGTGAATTGTACAGAACTAATGAAAAACTGTTTTTT. It codes for CASSELYRTNEKLFF.

CDR3 DNA sequence: TGCGCCAGCAGCTACCGGGACAGCGCCTACGAGCAGTACTTC. Translating it yields CASSYRDSAYEQYF. V is TRBV5-1 and J is TRBJ2-7; 7 nucleotides line up with TRBD1. The CDR3 contains 14 residues. Germline CDR1 is SGHRS and CDR2 is YFSETQ. J was trimmed by 2 bases and V by 3 bases; bases with no gene match: 5.

CDR3 loop: CASSFGGGDTQYF. The CDR3 DNA reads TGTGCCAGCAGCTTTGGAGGGGGGGATACGCAGTATTTT. V usage is TRBV7-9 and J usage is TRBJ2-3; D possibly uses TRBD1 or TRBD2 (6 bases each). Germline CDR1 and CDR2: SEHNR and FQNEAQ (reference sequence). The CDR3 sequence is 13 residues long. V lost 3 bases to trimming and J lost 6 bases, with 10 bases between them.

CDR3 loop: CAWSRRQGVLSGEAFF. In nucleotides, the CDR3 is TGTGCCTGGAGTCGTAGACAGGGGGTCCTTTCCGGTGAAGCTTTCTTT. This rearrangement joins TRBV30 to TRBJ1-1, with TRBD1 matching over 9 bases. V trimming: 2 bases; J trimming: 7 bases; junction bases outside the gene matches: 14. The CDR3 loop spans 16 amino acids. Germline values: CDR1 GTSNPN, CDR2 SVGIG (reference sequence).

V is TRBV5-6 and J is TRBJ2-5, with 8 bases identical to TRBD1. The CDR3 has 15 residues. Germline V gene sequence: CDR1 SGHDT, CDR2 YYEEEE. Unmatched junction bases numbered 3, after V lost 0 bases and J lost 2 bases. The DNA of the CDR3 is TGTGCCAGCAGCTTGGGGACAGGGTATCAAGAGACCCAGTACTTC. It is translated as CASSLGTGYQETQYF.

The rearrangement uses TRBV4-3 and TRBJ1-1; D remains unclear. The ends were cut back, 1 base at V and 1 base at J, with 4 bases in the middle. Germline V gives CDR1 LGHNA, CDR2 YSLEER. This CDR3 is 13 amino acids long. The CDR3: CASSQGTNTEAFF. The DNA of the CDR3 is TGCGCCAGCAGCCAAGGCACGAACACTGAAGCTTTCTTT.

The J gene is TRBJ1-1, the V gene TRBV7-2; TRBD1 matches 8 bases. Germline loops: CDR1 SGHTA, CDR2 FQGNSA. Trimming cost V 1 base and J 10 bases; bases outside gene matches: 5. This CDR3 has 13 residues. The CDR3 DNA reads as TGTGCCAGCAGCTTAGATCCAGGGGGCGGAGCTTTCTTT. It yields the protein CASSLDPGGGAFF. Looking up the rest from reference TRBV7-2 and TRBJ1-1 gives the full variable domain: GAGVSQSPSNKVTEKGKDVELRCDPISGHTALYWYRQSLGQGLEFLIYFQGNSAPDKSGLPSDRFSAERTGGSVSTLTIQRTQQEDSAVYLCASSLDPGGGAFFGQGTRLTVV.

The rearrangement uses TRBV6-5 and TRBJ1-1, with 9 bases that match TRBD1. V was pared by 5 bases and J by 4 bases, with 8 bases of the junction left unmatched. The CDR3 consists of 15 residues. Germline V lookup: CDR1 MNHEY, CDR2 SVGAGI. The CDR3 region has the DNA TGTGCCAGCAGTCTTAATCGGGGACAGGGCACTGAAGCTTTCTTT. This sequence encodes CASSLNRGQGTEAFF.

The chain couples TRBV7-2 to TRBJ2-3; D remains unclear. From germline, CDR1 is SGHTA and CDR2 FQGNSA. This CDR3 has 14 amino acids. Trimming cost V 0 bases and J 3 bases, with 7 bases left between them. The CDR3 nucleotides read TGTGCCAGCAGCTTAGCCTGGCCTACAGATACGCAGTATTTT. Translating gives CASSLAWPTDTQYF.

V and J are TRBV2 and TRBJ1-1, with 7 nucleotides matching TRBD1. V lost 6 bases to trimming and J lost 2 bases; unmatched junction nucleotides: 12. CDR1 is SNHLY and CDR2 is FYNNEI in the germline V gene. This CDR3 contains 16 residues. The CDR3 coding sequence is TGTGCCAGCAGGGTCGAGACAGGGAGAGGTAACACTGAAGCTTTCTTT. Protein product: CASRVETGRGNTEAFF.

V is TRBV2 and J is TRBJ2-6; weak D call: TRBD1 (6 bases). The germline V and J ends were trimmed by 6 bases and 2 bases, with 17 bases remaining between them. This CDR3 spans 17 amino acids. Germline CDR1 is SNHLY and CDR2 is FYNNEI. The CDR3, as DNA: TGTGCCAGCAGCGAGAGACAGGCCGGGGCTGGGGCCAACGTCCTGACTTTC. Amino acid sequence: CASSERQAGAGANVLTF.

The chain uses TRBV28 and TRBJ2-3; 10 positions match TRBD1. Germline CDR1 reads MDHEN; CDR2 reads SYDVKM. V was clipped by 6 bases and J by 1 base; unmatched bases: 10. The CDR3 spans 17 residues. In nucleotides, the CDR3 is TGTGCCAGCAGGGGACCTACCGGGACAGGGGGCACAGATACGCAGTATTTT. Translation gives CASRGPTGTGGTDTQYF.

V usage is TRBV7-9 and J usage is TRBJ1-2, with 10 bases aligning to TRBD1. Trimming took 5 bases from V and 4 from J; bases not matched to a gene: 7. The germline V gene has CDR1 SEHNR and CDR2 FQNEAQ (reference sequence). The CDR3 covers 15 residues. This CDR3 is CASSEGQGYGYGYTF. CDR3 DNA: TGTGCCAGCAGCGAGGGACAGGGGTATGGCTATGGCTACACCTTC.

J is TRBJ2-2 and V is TRBV28, with a possible D match to TRBD2 (7 bases). The germline CDR1 and CDR2 sequences are MDHEN and SYDVKM. V was shortened by 5 bases and J by 3 bases, with 10 bases between the two germline ends. This CDR3 spans 14 amino acids. The CDR3 nucleotides are TGTGCCAGCAGTCGAGGGGGGGACACCGGGGAGCTGTTTTTT. It is translated as CASSRGGDTGELFF.

J is TRBJ2-2 and V is TRBV24-1, with 10 bases that match TRBD2. The V and J ends lost 4 bases and 7 bases, in that order; junction bases with no gene match: 5. Per germline, CDR1 KGHDR and CDR2 SFDVKD. CDR3 length: 15 amino acids. DNA of the CDR3: TGTGCCACCAGTGAAGCGGGAGGGCCCGGCGGGGAGCTGTTTTTT. Its translation is CATSEAGGPGGELFF.